This T cell receptor beta chain came from a study of cytomegalovirus exposure and HLA in healthy donors. Trimming at V came to 1 base and at J to 1 base, leaving 7 bases not matched to a gene. Germline loops: CDR1 MGHRA, CDR2 YSYEKL. The CDR3 covers 17 residues. 13 Jbeta primers and 60 Vbeta primers were used for the PCR. Repertoires were generated with immunoSEQ multiplex PCR, while TCRdb's copy carries only in-frame clones and drops some. The sample contains roughly 100,000 clones, nearly 80% of which appear only once. The receptor was derived from a man in his thirties or forties in good health and CMV-seronegative. Material: PBMCs. This chain uses TRBV4-1 with TRBJ2-1, with 7 bases that match TRBD1. CDR3 nucleotide sequence: TGCGCCAGCAGCCAAGGCCCAGGGGGATTTTCCTACAATGAGCAGTTCTTC. Encoded protein: CASSQGPGGFSYNEQFF.